This TCR beta chain is drawn from a study of blood T cell repertoires in COVID-19. Libraries were prepared by immunoSEQ multiplex PCR; TCRdb keeps only in-frame clonotypes and omits some of them. The sample carries roughly 180,000 clones, 75% to 85% recorded once. The trim removed 6 bases at V and 9 bases at J, leaving 9 bases unmatched. Germline values: CDR1 MNHNY, CDR2 SVGAGI (reference sequence). The CDR3 spans 15 residues. The sequencing sample was made of peripheral blood. The origin of this receptor is a woman aged 60-75 years with COVID-19, enrolled during active disease. This chain links TRBV6-6 with TRBJ1-6; TRBD1 aligns across 9 bases. CDR3 residues: CASRPPGQGGSPLHF. The CDR3 DNA is TGTGCCAGCAGGCCTCCGGGACAGGGAGGTTCACCCCTCCACTTT.